The entry that follows covers one T cell receptor (beta chain) sequence. This entry belongs to a study of blood T cell repertoires in COVID-19. Study summary: COVID-19 samples from acute and convalescent phases originated in the United States, Italy and Spain. PBMCs, B-cell-depleted T cells, or T cells provided the cDNA or gDNA that made up the material.

Original data processing: For nucleated cells, counts were estimated from reference gene primer amplification. The repertoire was sequenced with immunoSEQ multiplex PCR; TCRdb's copy has only in-frame clones and lacks some. V, J and clone size are taken as reported in that table, and D and trimming were inferred from the DNA itself. Of some 350,000 clones listed, around 87% are singletons. The sequenced sample was peripheral blood. The clonotype was recovered from a human donor in a cohort sampled during active COVID-19.

The CDR3: CAWTPWGSQETQYF. CDR3 sequence (DNA): TGTGCCTGGACCCCTTGGGGCAGCCAAGAGACCCAGTACTTC. The chain joins TRBV30 to TRBJ2-5; D might be TRBD1 (5 bases). Germline CDR1 reads GTSNPN; CDR2 reads SVGIG (reference sequence). Deletions cut 4 bases from V and 1 base from J, with 13 bases between. This CDR3 has 14 residues. Together with reference TRBV30 and TRBJ2-5, the CDR3 gives the full variable domain: SQTIHQWPATLVQPVGSPLSLECTVEGTSNPNLYWYRQAAGRGLQLLFYSVGIGQISSEVPQNLSASRPQDRQFILSSKKLLLSDSGFYLCAWTPWGSQETQYFGPGTRLLVL.